This TCR beta chain was sequenced in a study of blood T cells in healthy people across ages. This clonotype occurred a few times. Sample-barcoded 5' priming and a J-beta primer mix drove a second PCR of roughly 6 to 12 cycles. Using its own MiXCR run on the 5' RACE reads, TCRdb lists one record per CDR3 protein. This sample carries 750,000 to 850,000 distinct CDR3 sequences, 20% to 30% of them seen once, and the ten largest clones take approximately 3.7%. Between the trimmed V and J ends, which lost 0 bases and 6 bases, there was a span of 9 bases. Germline-derived CDR1 and CDR2 are DFQATT and SNEGSKA (reference sequence). The CDR3 has 12 amino acids. These data also formed part of another study, on T cells of mothers and their children.

Material for sequencing was blood. This TCR came from a boy aged 10-17 years in good health. V gene TRBV20-1 combines with J gene TRBJ2-7; D may match TRBD1 or TRBD2 (5 bases each). This CDR3 is CSARDQGREQYF. Here the CDR3 DNA reads TGCAGTGCTAGAGATCAGGGACGCGAGCAGTACTTC.